This T cell receptor beta chain was sequenced during a study of blood T cell repertoires in COVID-19. Study as a whole: PBMCs, B-cell-depleted T cells, or T cells were the source of the cDNA or gDNA that made up the material.

Participants' reported clinical history set cohort assignment. The CDR3 is 15 residues long. The repertoire was sequenced with immunoSEQ multiplex PCR; TCRdb's copy has only in-frame clones and lacks some. The profile shows under 300,000 clones, approximately 90% of them singletons. The chain uses TRBV21-1 and TRBJ2-2; the D call in the table, TRBD2, was not verified against the DNA. TRBV21-1 is a listed pseudogene. Sequencing used PBMCs or T cells enriched from blood (not recorded which). This receptor was taken from a woman aged 55 to 70 in a cohort exposed to, infected with or recovered from COVID-19 (not recorded which). CDR3 protein: CASSKGTGEPGELFF. The CDR3 nucleotides read TGTGCCAGCAGCAAAGGTACGGGAGAACCCGGGGAGCTGTTTTTT.